The T cell receptor (beta chain) described here comes from a study of blood T cell repertoires in COVID-19. The overall study: What the recovered Cohort 3 donors had was two negative PCRs, clearance, or symptom resolution.

This clone was observed a few times. Generated by immunoSEQ multiplex PCR, the TCRdb table keeps only in-frame clones and is missing some. The sample gives about 360,000 clones, over 75% of which show up once; about 1.9% is in the top ten. Ages ranged from roughly 18 to 100 years, with residence in some 25 US areas. Each participant's cohort was designated according to participant-reported clinical history. With 9 bases clipped from V and 1 base from J, the junction kept 2 bases outside the gene matches. CDR3 length: 13 residues. The germline V gene has CDR1 SGHVS and CDR2 FQNEAQ. Specimen: PBMCs or T cells enriched from blood (not recorded which). The receptor was derived from a man in his forties in a cohort exposed to, infected with or recovered from COVID-19 (not recorded which). The chain recombines TRBV7-8 with TRBJ2-1, with TRBD2 identical over 8 bases. CDR3 nucleotides: TGTGCCAGTGAGCGGGAGTCCTACAATGAGCAGTTCTTC. It specifies CASERESYNEQFF.